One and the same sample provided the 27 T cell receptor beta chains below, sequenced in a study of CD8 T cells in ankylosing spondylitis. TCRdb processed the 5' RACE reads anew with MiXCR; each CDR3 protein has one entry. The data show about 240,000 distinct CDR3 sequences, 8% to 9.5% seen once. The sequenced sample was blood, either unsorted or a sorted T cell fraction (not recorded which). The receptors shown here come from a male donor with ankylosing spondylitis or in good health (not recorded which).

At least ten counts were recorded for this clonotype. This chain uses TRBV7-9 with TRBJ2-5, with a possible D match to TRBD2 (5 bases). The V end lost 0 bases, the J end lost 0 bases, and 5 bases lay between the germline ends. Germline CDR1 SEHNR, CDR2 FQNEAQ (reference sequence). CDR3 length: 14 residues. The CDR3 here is CASSLARDQETQYF. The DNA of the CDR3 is TGTGCCAGCAGCTTAGCGAGGGACCAAGAGACCCAGTACTTC. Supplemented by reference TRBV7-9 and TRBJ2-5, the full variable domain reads DTGVSQNPRHKITKRGQNVTFRCDPISEHNRLYWYRQTLGQGPEFLTYFQNEAQLEKSRLLSDRFSAERPKGSFSTLEIQRTEQGDSAMYLCASSLARDQETQYFGPGTRLLVL.

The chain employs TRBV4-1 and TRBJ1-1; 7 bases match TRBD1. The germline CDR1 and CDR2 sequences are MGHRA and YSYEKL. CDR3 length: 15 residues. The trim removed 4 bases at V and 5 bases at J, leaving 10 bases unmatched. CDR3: CASSPRRTGETEAFF. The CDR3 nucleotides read TGCGCCAGCAGCCCCAGACGCACAGGGGAAACTGAAGCTTTCTTT.

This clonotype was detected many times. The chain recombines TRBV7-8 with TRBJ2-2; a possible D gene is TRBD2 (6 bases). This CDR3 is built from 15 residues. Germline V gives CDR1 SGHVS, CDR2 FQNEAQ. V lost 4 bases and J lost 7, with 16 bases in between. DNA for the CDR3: TGTGCCAGCAGCTCCCCCCGGGGGTCGGGCGGGGAGCTGTTTTTT. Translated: CASSSPRGSGGELFF.

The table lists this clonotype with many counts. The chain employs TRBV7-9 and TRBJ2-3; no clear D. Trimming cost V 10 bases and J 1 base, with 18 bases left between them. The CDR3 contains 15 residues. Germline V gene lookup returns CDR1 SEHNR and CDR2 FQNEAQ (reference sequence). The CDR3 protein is CATSPSGRGTDTQYF. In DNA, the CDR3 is TGTGCCACCTCACCCTCAGGAAGGGGCACAGATACGCAGTATTTT. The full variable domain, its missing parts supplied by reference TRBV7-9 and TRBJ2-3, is DTGVSQNPRHKITKRGQNVTFRCDPISEHNRLYWYRQTLGQGPEFLTYFQNEAQLEKSRLLSDRFSAERPKGSFSTLEIQRTEQGDSAMYLCATSPSGRGTDTQYFGPGTRLTVL.

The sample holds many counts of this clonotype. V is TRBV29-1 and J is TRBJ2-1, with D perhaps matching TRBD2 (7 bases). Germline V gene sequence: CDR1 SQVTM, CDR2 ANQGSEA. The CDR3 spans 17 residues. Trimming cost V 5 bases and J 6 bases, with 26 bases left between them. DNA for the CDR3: TGCAGCGTTAGCGGGATCCCTAGGGGGGGCCACTCCAATGAGCAGTTCTTC. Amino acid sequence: CSVSGIPRGGHSNEQFF.

CDR3 residues: CASSQLAGVGTDTQYF. The CDR3 DNA sequence: TGCGCCAGCAGCCAACTAGCGGGAGTTGGCACAGATACGCAGTATTTT. The J gene is TRBJ2-3, the V gene TRBV4-3, with 10 bases lining up with TRBD2. The V segment lost 2 bases and the J segment 1 base; nucleotides outside the gene matches: 3. The CDR3 sequence is 16 residues long. Germline assignment: CDR1 LGHNA and CDR2 YSLEER.

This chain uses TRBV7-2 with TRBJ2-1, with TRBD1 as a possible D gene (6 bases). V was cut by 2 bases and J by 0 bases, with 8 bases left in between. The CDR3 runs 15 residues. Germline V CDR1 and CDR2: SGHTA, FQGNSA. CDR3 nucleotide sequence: TGTGCCAGCAGCTTACTACAGGGCTCCTACAATGAGCAGTTCTTC. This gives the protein CASSLLQGSYNEQFF.

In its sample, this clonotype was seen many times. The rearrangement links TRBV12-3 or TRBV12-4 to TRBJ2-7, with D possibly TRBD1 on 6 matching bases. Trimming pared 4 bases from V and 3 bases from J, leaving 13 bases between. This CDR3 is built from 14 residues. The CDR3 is CASSSTGTRYEQYF. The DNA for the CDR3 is TGTGCCAGCAGTTCCACAGGGACCCGCTACGAGCAGTACTTC.

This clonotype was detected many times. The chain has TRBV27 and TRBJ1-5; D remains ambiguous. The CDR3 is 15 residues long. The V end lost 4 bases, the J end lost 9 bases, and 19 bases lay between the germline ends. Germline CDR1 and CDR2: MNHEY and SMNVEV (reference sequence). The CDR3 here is CASSSPEGEGRPQHF. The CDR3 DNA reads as TGTGCCAGCAGTTCTCCGGAGGGAGAGGGCCGGCCCCAGCATTTT.

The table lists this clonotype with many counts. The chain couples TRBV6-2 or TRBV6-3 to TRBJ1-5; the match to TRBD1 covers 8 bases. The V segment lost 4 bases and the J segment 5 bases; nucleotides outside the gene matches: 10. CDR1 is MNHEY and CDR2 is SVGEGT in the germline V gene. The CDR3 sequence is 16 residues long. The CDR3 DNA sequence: TGTGCCAGCAGTTTTCGGACAGGGCGATGGGATCAGCCCCAGCATTTT. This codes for CASSFRTGRWDQPQHF.

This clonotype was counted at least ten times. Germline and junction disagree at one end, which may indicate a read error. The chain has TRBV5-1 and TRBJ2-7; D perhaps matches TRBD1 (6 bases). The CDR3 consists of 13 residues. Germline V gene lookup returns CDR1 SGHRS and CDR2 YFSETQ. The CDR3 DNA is TGCGCCAGCAGCCTACAGGGCTCCCACGAGCAGTACTTC. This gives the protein CASSLQGSHEQYF.

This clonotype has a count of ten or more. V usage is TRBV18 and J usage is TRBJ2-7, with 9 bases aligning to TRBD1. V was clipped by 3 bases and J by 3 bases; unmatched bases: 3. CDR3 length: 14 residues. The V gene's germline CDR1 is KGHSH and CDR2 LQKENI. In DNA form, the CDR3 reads TGTGCCAGCTCACCTCGGACAGGGGACTACGAGCAGTACTTC. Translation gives CASSPRTGDYEQYF. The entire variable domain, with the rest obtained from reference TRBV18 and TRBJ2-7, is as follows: NAGVMQNPRHLVRRRGQEARLRCSPMKGHSHVYWYRQLPEEGLKFMVYLQKENIIDESGMPKERFSAEFPKEGPSILRIQQVVRGDSAAYFCASSPRTGDYEQYFGPGTRLTVT.

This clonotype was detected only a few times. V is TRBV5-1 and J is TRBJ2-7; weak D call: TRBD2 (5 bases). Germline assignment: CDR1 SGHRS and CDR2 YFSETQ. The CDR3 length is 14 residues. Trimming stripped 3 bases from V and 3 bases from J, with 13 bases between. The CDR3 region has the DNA TGCGCCAGCAGCTCGGGAAGCACCCACTACGAGCAGTACTTC. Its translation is CASSSGSTHYEQYF.

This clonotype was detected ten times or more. The CDR3 DNA reads TGCGCCAGCGGGAGGGATTTCTACGAGCAGTACTTC. This translates into CASGRDFYEQYF. The chain joins TRBV5-1 to TRBJ2-7; TRBD2 agrees at 7 bases. V dropped 7 bases and J dropped 3; count of bases not matched to a gene: 4. Germline lookup yields CDR1 SGHRS and CDR2 YFSETQ. The CDR3 runs 12 residues.

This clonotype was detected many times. The CDR3 loop reads CASSLTSGTNNEQFF. For the CDR3, the DNA is TGTGCCAGCAGCTTGACTAGCGGGACTAACAATGAGCAGTTCTTC. The gene calls are TRBV7-9 and TRBJ2-1; TRBD2 matches at 11 bases. The CDR3 runs 15 residues. The V and J ends lost 3 bases and 5 bases, in that order; junction bases with no gene match: 3. Germline V CDR1 and CDR2: SEHNR, FQNEAQ (reference sequence). Full variable domain (outside the CDR3, taken from reference TRBV7-9 and TRBJ2-1): DTGVSQNPRHKITKRGQNVTFRCDPISEHNRLYWYRQTLGQGPEFLTYFQNEAQLEKSRLLSDRFSAERPKGSFSTLEIQRTEQGDSAMYLCASSLTSGTNNEQFFGPGTRLTVL.

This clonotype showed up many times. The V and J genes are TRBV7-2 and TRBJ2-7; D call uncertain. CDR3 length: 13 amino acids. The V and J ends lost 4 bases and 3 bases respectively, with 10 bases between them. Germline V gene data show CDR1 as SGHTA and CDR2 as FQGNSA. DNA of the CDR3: TGTGCCAGCAGCTCGATTGGCCTCTACGAGCAGTACTTC. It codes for CASSSIGLYEQYF.

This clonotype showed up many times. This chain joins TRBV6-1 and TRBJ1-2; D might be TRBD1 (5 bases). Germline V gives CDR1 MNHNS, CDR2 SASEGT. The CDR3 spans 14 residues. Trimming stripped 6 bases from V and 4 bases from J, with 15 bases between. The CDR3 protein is CASSNRGPPYGYTF. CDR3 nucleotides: TGTGCCAGCAGCAATAGGGGACCGCCCTATGGCTACACCTTC.

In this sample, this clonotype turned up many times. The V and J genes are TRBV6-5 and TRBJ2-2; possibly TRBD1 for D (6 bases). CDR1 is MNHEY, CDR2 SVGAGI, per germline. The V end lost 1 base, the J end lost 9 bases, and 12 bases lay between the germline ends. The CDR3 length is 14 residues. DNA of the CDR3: TGTGCCAGCAGTTACTTCACAGGGAGCCGGGAGCTGTTTTTT. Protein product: CASSYFTGSRELFF.

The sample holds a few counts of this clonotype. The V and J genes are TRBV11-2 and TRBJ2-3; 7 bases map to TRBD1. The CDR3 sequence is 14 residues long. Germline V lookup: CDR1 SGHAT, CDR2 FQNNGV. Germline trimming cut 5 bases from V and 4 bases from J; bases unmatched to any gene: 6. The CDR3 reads CASSQDRIADTQYF. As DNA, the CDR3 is TGTGCCAGCAGCCAGGACAGGATCGCAGATACGCAGTATTTT.

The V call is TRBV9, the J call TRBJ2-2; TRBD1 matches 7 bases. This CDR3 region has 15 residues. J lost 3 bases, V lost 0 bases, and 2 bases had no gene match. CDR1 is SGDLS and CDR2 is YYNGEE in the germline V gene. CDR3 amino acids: CASSVEGADTGELFF. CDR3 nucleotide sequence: TGTGCCAGCAGCGTAGAGGGGGCCGACACCGGGGAGCTGTTTTTT.

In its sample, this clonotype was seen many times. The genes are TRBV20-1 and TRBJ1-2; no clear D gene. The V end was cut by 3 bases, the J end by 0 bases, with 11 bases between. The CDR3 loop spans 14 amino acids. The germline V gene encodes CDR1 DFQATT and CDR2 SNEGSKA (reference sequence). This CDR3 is CSASYTSANYGYTF. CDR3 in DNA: TGCAGTGCTAGTTACACCTCCGCTAACTATGGCTACACCTTC.

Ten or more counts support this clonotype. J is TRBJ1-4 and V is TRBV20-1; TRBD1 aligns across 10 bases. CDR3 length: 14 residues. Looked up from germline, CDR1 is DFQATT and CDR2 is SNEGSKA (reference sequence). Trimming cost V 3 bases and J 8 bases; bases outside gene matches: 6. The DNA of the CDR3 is TGCAGTGCTAGGCCGGGACAGGGGTGGGAAAAACTGTTTTTT. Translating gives CSARPGQGWEKLFF.

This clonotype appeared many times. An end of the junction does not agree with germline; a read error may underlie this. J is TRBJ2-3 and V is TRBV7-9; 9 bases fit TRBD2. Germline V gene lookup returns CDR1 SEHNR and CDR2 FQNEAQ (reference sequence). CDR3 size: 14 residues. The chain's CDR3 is CASTLAGEPDTQYF. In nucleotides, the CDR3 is TGTGCCAGCACCTTAGCGGGAGAGCCAGATACGCAGTATTTT. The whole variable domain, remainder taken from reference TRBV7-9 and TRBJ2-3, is DTGVSQNPRHKITKRGQNVTFRCDPISEHNRLYWYRQTLGQGPEFLTYFQNEAQLEKSRLLSDRFSAERPKGSFSTLEIQRTEQGDSAMYLCASTLAGEPDTQYFGPGTRLTVL.

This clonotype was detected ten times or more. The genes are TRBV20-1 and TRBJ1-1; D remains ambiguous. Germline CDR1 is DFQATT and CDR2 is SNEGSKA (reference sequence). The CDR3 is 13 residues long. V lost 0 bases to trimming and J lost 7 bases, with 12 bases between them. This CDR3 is CSARDPSTVEAFF. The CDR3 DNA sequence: TGCAGTGCTAGAGATCCCAGTACTGTTGAAGCTTTCTTT.

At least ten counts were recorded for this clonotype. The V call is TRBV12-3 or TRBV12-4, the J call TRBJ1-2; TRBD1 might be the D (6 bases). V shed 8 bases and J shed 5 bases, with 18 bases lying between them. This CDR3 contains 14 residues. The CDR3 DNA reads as TGTGCCAGCGGGTCGGGGGCCCTGGGGTATGGCTACACCTTC. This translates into CASGSGALGYGYTF.

As DNA, the CDR3 is TGCGCCAGCAGCCAACCCGGGACAGGCAATTCACCCCTCCACTTT. As protein: CASSQPGTGNSPLHF. This sequence joins TRBV4-3 and TRBJ1-6; TRBD1 agrees at 8 bases. The junction had 4 bases not matched to a gene; V was cut back by 2 bases and J by 7 bases. This CDR3 contains 15 residues. In germline, CDR1 is LGHNA, CDR2 YSLEER.

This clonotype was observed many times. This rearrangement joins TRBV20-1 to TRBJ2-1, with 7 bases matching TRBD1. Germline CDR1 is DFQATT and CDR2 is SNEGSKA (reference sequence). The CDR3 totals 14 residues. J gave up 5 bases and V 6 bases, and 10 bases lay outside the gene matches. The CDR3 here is CSAGNRGSNNEQFF. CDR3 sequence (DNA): TGCAGTGCCGGAAACAGGGGCTCGAACAATGAGCAGTTCTTC.